Shown below are 28 T cell receptor beta chains from a single sample sequenced in a study of blood T cells in healthy people across ages. The second PCR ran about 6 to 11 cycles with a sample-barcoded 5' primer and J-beta primers. Each CDR3 protein gets one entry after TCRdb re-called the 5' RACE reads with MiXCR. The data contain over 750,000 distinct CDR3 sequences, approximately 25% of them seen just once; the ten biggest clones take up around 9.2%. The same sample was also studied in work on T cells of mothers and their children.

Material: blood. Source of these receptors: a boy aged 10-17 years in good health.

This clonotype was observed a few times. The chain joins TRBV11-2 to TRBJ2-7; TRBD1 aligns across 11 bases. CDR1 and CDR2 from the germline V gene are SGHAT and FQNNGV. V trimming: 4 bases; J trimming: 5 bases; junction bases outside the gene matches: 7. The CDR3 is made up of 15 amino acids. The CDR3 DNA reads as TGTGCCAGCAGCTCGCAGGACAGGGGGCAACACGAGCAGTACTTC. Protein sequence: CASSSQDRGQHEQYF.

This clonotype appeared a few times. V usage is TRBV29-1 and J usage is TRBJ2-1, with TRBD1 identical over 7 bases. After removal of 0 bases from V and 3 bases from J, the junction contained 2 bases not matched to a gene. CDR3 length: 14 amino acids. Germline values: CDR1 SQVTM, CDR2 ANQGSEA. The CDR3 coding sequence is TGCAGCGTTGAAGAGGCAGGGGGCTACAATGAGCAGTTCTTC. It translates to CSVEEAGGYNEQFF.

The gene calls are TRBV15 and TRBJ2-5; D may correspond to TRBD1 or TRBD2 (5 bases each). The CDR3 totals 15 residues. Germline-derived CDR1 and CDR2 are LNHNV and YYDKDF (reference sequence). The germline V and J ends were trimmed by 4 bases and 1 base, with 13 bases remaining between them. The CDR3 DNA reads TGTGCCACCAGCACTGGGACCAGCACCCAAGAGACCCAGTACTTC. Its protein is CATSTGTSTQETQYF.

V gene TRBV5-6 combines with J gene TRBJ1-6; D call uncertain. The CDR3 length is 13 residues. Trimming took off 0 bases at V and 13 bases at J, with 11 bases between the two ends. Germline assignment: CDR1 SGHDT and CDR2 YYEEEE. The CDR3 coding sequence is TGTGCCAGCAGCTTGGGGAATTTGGGCCCCCTCCACTTT. Protein product: CASSLGNLGPLHF.

The V gene is TRBV7-9, the J gene TRBJ2-5; 13 bases are shared with TRBD2. Germline trimming cut 0 bases from V and 5 bases from J; bases unmatched to any gene: 6. Germline CDR1 is SEHNR and CDR2 is FQNEAQ (reference sequence). The CDR3 totals 17 residues. The chain's CDR3 is CASSLAQGLAGRETQYF. The CDR3 DNA reads TGTGCCAGCAGCTTAGCCCAGGGACTAGCGGGGCGGGAGACCCAGTACTTC.

J is TRBJ2-4 and V is TRBV7-2; D is ambiguous. The germline gives CDR1 SGHTA, CDR2 FQGNSA. Trimming stripped 3 bases from V and 3 bases from J, with 9 bases between. The CDR3 spans 14 residues. For the CDR3, the DNA is TGTGCCAGCAGCTTTCCGGTGGGCAAAAACATTCAGTACTTC. This encodes CASSFPVGKNIQYF.

The V and J genes are TRBV7-8 and TRBJ2-1; 10 bases match TRBD1. With V trimmed by 1 base and J by 8 bases, 8 bases remained unmatched. The CDR3 length is 16 residues. The V gene's germline CDR1 is SGHVS and CDR2 FQNEAQ. CDR3 protein: CASSLVLGQGSHEQFF. CDR3 coding DNA: TGTGCCAGCAGCTTAGTGTTGGGACAGGGGTCCCATGAGCAGTTCTTC.

The chain is built from TRBV4-1 and TRBJ2-5, with TRBD1 identical over 8 bases. Losses at the gene ends were 1 base for V and 13 bases for J; bases not matched to a gene: 14. The CDR3 extends over 15 amino acids. Germline values: CDR1 MGHRA, CDR2 YSYEKL. For the CDR3, the DNA is TGCGCCAGCAGCCAAGCAGGACAGGGAATACCTACGCTGTACTTC. It specifies CASSQAGQGIPTLYF.

This clonotype was detected only a few times. This chain joins TRBV9 and TRBJ2-7; D unclear. Trimming removed 3 bases at V and 1 base at J, with 11 bases between. Germline loops: CDR1 SGDLS, CDR2 YYNGEE. This CDR3 contains 14 residues. The CDR3 spells CASSASHRSYEQYF. DNA for the CDR3: TGTGCCAGCAGCGCCAGCCATCGTTCCTACGAGCAGTACTTC. The variable domain in full, with the rest retrieved from reference TRBV9 and TRBJ2-7, is DSGVTQTPKHLITATGQRVTLRCSPRSGDLSVYWYQQSLDQGLQFLIQYYNGEERAKGNILERFSAQQFPDLHSELNLSSLELGDSALYFCASSASHRSYEQYFGPGTRLTVT.

The chain has TRBV27 and TRBJ1-1; unclear D gene. Trimming took 7 bases from V and 6 from J, leaving 6 bases between them. The CDR3 is 10 residues long. CDR1 is MNHEY, CDR2 SMNVEV, per germline (reference sequence). CDR3 protein: CASIGAEAFF. CDR3 nucleotide sequence: TGTGCCAGCATAGGAGCTGAAGCTTTCTTT.

This clonotype was recorded a few times. This chain links TRBV27 with TRBJ1-1; 7 bases match TRBD1. Germline lookup yields CDR1 MNHEY and CDR2 SMNVEV (reference sequence). The CDR3 sequence is 18 residues long. Trimming cost V 6 bases and J 2 bases; bases outside gene matches: 18. This CDR3 is CASSRYSLTGDLNTEAFF. CDR3 nucleotide sequence: TGTGCCAGCAGCCGATATTCTTTAACAGGGGACCTAAACACTGAAGCTTTCTTT.

There are a few counts of this clonotype. The chain is built from TRBV3-1 and TRBJ2-7; D call uncertain. V was pared by 1 base and J by 4 bases, with 8 bases between. This CDR3 is built from 13 residues. Germline assignment: CDR1 LGHDT and CDR2 YNNKEL (reference sequence). CDR3 sequence (DNA): TGTGCCAGCAGCCAAGGGCGGATTTACGAGCAGTACTTC. This encodes CASSQGRIYEQYF.

V gene TRBV7-9 combines with J gene TRBJ2-7; D uncertain. V was cut by 3 bases and J by 6 bases, with 9 bases left in between. The CDR3 length is 12 residues. Germline CDR1 is SEHNR and CDR2 is FQNEAQ (reference sequence). As DNA, the CDR3 is TGTGCCAGCAGCTTCGCTAAGGGCGAGCAGTACTTC. Protein sequence: CASSFAKGEQYF. The complete variable domain, with remaining parts taken from reference TRBV7-9 and TRBJ2-7, reads DTGVSQNPRHKITKRGQNVTFRCDPISEHNRLYWYRQTLGQGPEFLTYFQNEAQLEKSRLLSDRFSAERPKGSFSTLEIQRTEQGDSAMYLCASSFAKGEQYFGPGTRLTVT.

The chain joins TRBV15 to TRBJ2-5; TRBD2 matches at 15 bases. CDR3 size: 17 residues. V lost 4 bases and J lost 7; bases outside the gene matches: 10. From germline, CDR1 is LNHNV and CDR2 YYDKDF (reference sequence). CDR3 nucleotides: TGTGCCACCAGCATTCCGGGACTAGCGGGGGGTTCAGGGACCCAGTACTTC. It yields the protein CATSIPGLAGGSGTQYF.

This clonotype has only a few counts. The rearrangement links TRBV6-1 to TRBJ1-1, with D hard to call. Between the trimmed V and J ends, which lost 4 bases and 10 bases, there was a span of 4 bases. Germline CDR1 is MNHNS and CDR2 is SASEGT. This CDR3 is 9 amino acids long. The DNA of the CDR3 is TGTGCCAGCAGTGCCCCAGCTTTCTTT. Its protein is CASSAPAFF.

This clonotype was found a few times. The J gene is TRBJ2-5, the V gene TRBV10-3; the D gene is possibly TRBD2 (6 bases). Germline CDR1 and CDR2: ENHRY and SYGVKD. V dropped 6 bases and J dropped 11 bases, with 16 bases sitting between them. The CDR3 extends over 12 amino acids. The CDR3 DNA reads TGTGCCATCAGCGACCCGACGGGGGAGCAGTACTTC. It yields the protein CAISDPTGEQYF.

V gene TRBV29-1 combines with J gene TRBJ2-1; D is possibly TRBD1 (5 bases). This CDR3 spans 15 amino acids. V was clipped by 3 bases and J by 0 bases, with 12 bases between them. In germline, CDR1 is SQVTM, CDR2 ANQGSEA. CDR3: CSVDGAENSYNEQFF. The DNA of the CDR3 is TGCAGCGTTGATGGGGCGGAGAACTCCTACAATGAGCAGTTCTTC.

The chain is built from TRBV10-3 and TRBJ2-7; possibly TRBD2 for D (6 bases). The J call may be incorrect, as the DNA end agrees better with TRBJ2-5. The CDR3 loop spans 16 amino acids. Germline V gene data show CDR1 as ENHRY and CDR2 as SYGVKD. The CDR3 DNA sequence: TGTGCCATCAGTGAGTCGAGAACAGGAGGGCAAGAGACCCAGTACTTC. As protein: CAISESRTGGQETQYF.

This clonotype was found a few times. J is TRBJ2-5 and V is TRBV29-1; the D gene could be TRBD1 or TRBD2 (5 bases each). In germline, CDR1 is SQVTM, CDR2 ANQGSEA. V gave up 4 bases and J gave up 4 bases, with 16 bases separating them. The CDR3 has 14 residues. CDR3 region: CSVVGVVFPETQYF. The CDR3, as DNA: TGCAGCGTTGTGGGGGTGGTTTTTCCAGAGACCCAGTACTTC. Combining the CDR3 with reference TRBV29-1 and TRBJ2-5 gives the whole variable domain SAVISQKPSRDICQRGTSLTIQCQVDSQVTMMFWYRQQPGQSLTLIATANQGSEATYESGFVIDKFPISRPNLTFSTLTVSNMSPEDSSIYLCSVVGVVFPETQYFGPGTRLLVL.

The genes are TRBV6-5 and TRBJ1-1; D not certain. Germline assignment: CDR1 MNHEY and CDR2 SVGAGI. The CDR3 is 13 residues long. V lost 7 bases and J lost 4, with 13 bases in between. The CDR3 is CASTTLPGTEAFF. In DNA form, the CDR3 reads TGTGCCAGCACCACCCTCCCGGGCACTGAAGCTTTCTTT.

This chain uses TRBV28 with TRBJ2-7, with no clear D. From germline, CDR1 is MDHEN and CDR2 SYDVKM. The CDR3 totals 15 residues. V lost 5 bases and J 0 bases, leaving 14 bases between the germline ends. The CDR3 region has the DNA TGTGCCAGCAGTCTTTCAGGTTTTTTCTCCTACGAGCAGTACTTC. This codes for CASSLSGFFSYEQYF.

The chain recombines TRBV18 with TRBJ2-6, with 7 bases matching TRBD2. Germline CDR1 and CDR2: KGHSH and LQKENI. J was trimmed by 4 bases and V by 5 bases; bases with no gene match: 8. CDR3 length: 16 amino acids. CDR3 coding DNA: TGTGCCAGCTCAGCTAGCGGCTCGGGGGGGGCCAACGTCCTGACTTTC. Translated: CASSASGSGGANVLTF.

The chain carries TRBV20-1 and TRBJ2-2; unclear D gene. Germline CDR1 and CDR2: DFQATT and SNEGSKA (reference sequence). V was clipped by 7 bases and J by 4 bases, with 10 bases between them. The CDR3 totals 12 residues. The CDR3 reads CSVPGSTGELFF. For the CDR3, the DNA is TGCAGTGTTCCGGGTAGCACCGGGGAGCTGTTTTTT.

This clonotype came up a few times. This chain uses TRBV7-2 with TRBJ2-2; D call uncertain. The CDR3 covers 14 residues. Germline V lookup: CDR1 SGHTA, CDR2 FQGNSA. V was trimmed by 1 base and J by 6 bases, leaving 9 bases between them. The CDR3 region has the DNA TGTGCCAGCAGCTTAGGCGCGGCACCCGGGGAGCTGTTTTTT. Its translation: CASSLGAAPGELFF.

This clonotype has a handful of counts. The chain combines TRBV20-1 with TRBJ2-3, with D unclear. Trimming left V 0 bases short and J 0 bases short, with 1 base between. This CDR3 spans 12 amino acids. The germline V gene has CDR1 DFQATT and CDR2 SNEGSKA (reference sequence). CDR3 nucleotide sequence: TGCAGTGCTAGAGAGAGCACAGATACGCAGTATTTT. As protein: CSARESTDTQYF.

J is TRBJ2-3 and V is TRBV7-3; 9 bases are a match to TRBD2. Germline assignment: CDR1 SGHTA and CDR2 FQGTGA. The CDR3 sequence is 17 residues long. V gave up 2 bases and J gave up 5 bases; unmatched junction bases: 11. DNA of the CDR3: TGTGCCAGCAGCTTATTTTACAGCGGGGGGCGGAGAGATACGCAGTATTTT. Protein: CASSLFYSGGRRDTQYF. The whole variable domain, remainder taken from reference TRBV7-3 and TRBJ2-3, is GAGVSQTPSNKVTEKGKYVELRCDPISGHTALYWYRQSLGQGPEFLIYFQGTGAADDSGLPNDRFFAVRPEGSVSTLKIQRTERGDSAVYLCASSLFYSGGRRDTQYFGPGTRLTVL.

In its sample, this clonotype was seen a few times. This chain joins TRBV3-1 and TRBJ2-7; D might be TRBD1 (6 bases). CDR3 length equals 16 residues. The V gene's germline CDR1 is LGHDT and CDR2 YNNKEL (reference sequence). V dropped 2 bases and J dropped 0 bases, with 14 bases sitting between them. CDR3: CASSQYVRTASYEQYF. CDR3 sequence (DNA): TGTGCCAGCAGCCAATATGTCCGGACAGCCTCCTACGAGCAGTACTTC.

The genes are TRBV18 and TRBJ2-3; 9 positions agree with TRBD1. This CDR3 contains 18 residues. Germline V CDR1 and CDR2: KGHSH, LQKENI. The V and J ends lost 2 bases and 3 bases, in that order; junction bases with no gene match: 12. The CDR3 spells CASSPTSRDRVGTDTQYF. The CDR3 bases are TGTGCCAGCTCACCAACGTCCCGGGACAGGGTCGGTACAGATACGCAGTATTTT.